Shown below are 9 T cell receptor beta chains from a single sample sequenced in a study of T-cell reconstitution after alpha-beta-depleted transplantation in children. Unique molecular identifiers were used in preparing the TCRbeta library. One entry per CDR3 protein results from TCRdb running MiXCR on the PCR reads. The table shows hundreds of thousands of distinct CDR3 sequences, with roughly 15% occurring only once. The material sequenced was PBMCs, mostly from graft donor cells, taken 360 days after TCRalphabeta/CD19-depleted stem cell transplant. The receptors come from a male patient aged 10-17 years who had a stem cell transplant for acute lymphoblastic leukemia, so the T cells may come from the graft donor.

The chain uses TRBV7-8 and TRBJ2-7, with D unresolved. The CDR3 runs 15 residues. Trimming took off 1 base at V and 0 bases at J, with 10 bases between the two ends. Germline loops: CDR1 SGHVS, CDR2 FQNEAQ. CDR3: CASSLVSASSYEQYF. DNA for the CDR3: TGTGCCAGCAGCTTAGTATCAGCTAGCTCCTACGAGCAGTACTTC.

The table lists this clonotype with a few counts. The rearrangement joins TRBV2 to TRBJ1-1; TRBD1 is a possible D gene (6 bases). Trimming cost V 10 bases and J 4 bases, with 13 bases left between them. CDR3 size: 12 residues. Germline CDR1 and CDR2: SNHLY and FYNNEI. Written as DNA, the CDR3 is TGTGCCACGAGGGGGGTGACCACTGAAGCTTTCTTT. Residues: CATRGVTTEAFF.

This clonotype has just a few counts. V usage is TRBV19 and J usage is TRBJ2-7, with D hard to call. Germline assignment: CDR1 LNHDA and CDR2 SQIVND (reference sequence). The CDR3 spans 14 residues. The V and J ends lost 7 bases and 2 bases respectively, with 15 bases between them. CDR3 coding DNA: TGTGCCAGTAACGTCTGCCCCAAACCCTACGAGCAGTACTTC. Its translation is CASNVCPKPYEQYF.

In this sample, this clonotype turned up many times. The V and J genes are TRBV6-5 and TRBJ2-5; D is possibly TRBD1 (5 bases). This CDR3 has 15 residues. CDR1 is MNHEY, CDR2 SVGAGI, per germline. Between the trimmed V and J ends, which lost 2 bases and 9 bases, there was a span of 19 bases. In DNA form, the CDR3 reads TGTGCCAGCAGTTACGGGTGGGGCCTCGGAAAGGCCCAGTACTTC. Amino acids: CASSYGWGLGKAQYF.

CDR3 DNA sequence: TGCGCCAGCAGCTTGTGGGCGGGAGTTCAGTATGAGCAGTTCTTC. Its translation: CASSLWAGVQYEQFF. The V and J genes are TRBV5-1 and TRBJ2-1; 7 positions agree with TRBD2. In germline, CDR1 is SGHRS, CDR2 YFSETQ. The CDR3 covers 15 residues. V was clipped by 1 base and J by 8 bases; unmatched bases: 9.

This clonotype showed up many times. The chain couples TRBV7-2 to TRBJ2-2; D is unresolved. CDR3 length: 12 residues. Trimming took off 4 bases at V and 3 bases at J, with 3 bases between the two ends. Looked up from germline, CDR1 is SGHTA and CDR2 is FQGNSA. The CDR3 coding sequence is TGTGCCAGCAGCTCCTACACCGGGGAGCTGTTTTTT. As protein: CASSSYTGELFF.

This clonotype was detected a few times. The V gene is TRBV19, the J gene TRBJ2-7; 7 positions agree with TRBD2. The CDR3 totals 14 residues. Trimming cost V 5 bases and J 6 bases; bases outside gene matches: 10. The germline V gene encodes CDR1 LNHDA and CDR2 SQIVND (reference sequence). Written as DNA, the CDR3 is TGTGCCAGTAGTGCCGGGACTACCAGTAGCGAGCAGTACTTC. Translation: CASSAGTTSSEQYF.

The chain carries TRBV4-1 and TRBJ2-5; 7 bases fit TRBD1. Germline V gene lookup returns CDR1 MGHRA and CDR2 YSYEKL. CDR3 length equals 17 residues. The V gene end was trimmed by 2 bases and the J gene end by 3 bases; junction bases not matched to a gene: 12. CDR3 amino acids: CASSQHQTGYGEETQYF. The CDR3 nucleotides are TGCGCCAGCAGCCAACATCAGACAGGGTACGGGGAAGAGACCCAGTACTTC.

CDR3 nucleotides: TGTGCCAGCAGTGCTGGACAGGGGGCGCCTAGGACTGAAGCTTTCTTT. It specifies CASSAGQGAPRTEAFF. The chain carries TRBV12-3 or TRBV12-4 and TRBJ1-1, with 11 bases matching TRBD1. This CDR3 is 16 amino acids long. After removal of 5 bases from V and 5 bases from J, the junction contained 10 bases not matched to a gene.